What follows are 18 T cell receptor beta chains derived from one specimen sequenced in a study of cytomegalovirus exposure and HLA in healthy donors (dated by TCRdb to about 2017). Libraries were made using the immunoSEQ multiplex PCR assay. For the multiplex PCR, a mixture combining 60 forward primers for TCR Vbeta segments and 13 reverse primers for TCR Jbeta segments was used. TCRdb took over this immuneACCESS table, retaining in-frame rearrangements with V and J assigned. Such tables are incomplete; in checked studies, under half of the missing clones stem from an unresolved V gene, and the remainder is unexplained. The sample table contains some 110,000 clones; only one count was recorded for roughly three quarters of them. The ten largest account for roughly a sixth of the sample. The source material was PBMCs. All receptors come from a man aged 45-65 years in good health and CMV-seropositive.

The gene calls are TRBV27 and TRBJ1-4, with 9 positions matching TRBD1. CDR3 length: 15 residues. J gave up 8 bases and V 4 bases, and 8 bases lay outside the gene matches. From germline, CDR1 is MNHEY and CDR2 SMNVEV (reference sequence). Here the CDR3 DNA reads TGTGCCAGCAGTTACCAGACAGGGGGAGTGGAAAAACTGTTTTTT. Translation gives CASSYQTGGVEKLFF.

This clone was seen more than once but under ten times. The chain has TRBV27 and TRBJ2-7; D is perhaps TRBD2 (5 bases). V lost 6 bases to trimming and J lost 1 base, with 19 bases between them. The CDR3 spans 16 residues. Germline CDR1 and CDR2: MNHEY and SMNVEV (reference sequence). CDR3 coding DNA: TGTGCCAGCAGCTCTCTCATAGGACTTGTTTCCTACGAGCAGTACTTC. It codes for CASSSLIGLVSYEQYF.

V usage is TRBV27 and J usage is TRBJ2-7; no definite D call. The V end lost 3 bases, the J end lost 1 base, and 7 bases lay between the germline ends. Germline V gene data show CDR1 as MNHEY and CDR2 as SMNVEV (reference sequence). The CDR3 extends over 13 amino acids. CDR3 bases: TGTGCCAGCAGTTTGACAAATTCCTACGAGCAGTACTTC. The encoded protein is CASSLTNSYEQYF.

The chain uses TRBV15 and TRBJ2-1, with 8 bases matching TRBD2. This CDR3 region has 17 residues. V lost 0 bases and J lost 8; bases outside the gene matches: 12. Per the germline V gene, CDR1 is LNHNV and CDR2 is YYDKDF (reference sequence). CDR3 loop: CATSRDLGTSEYDEQFF. The CDR3 nucleotides read TGTGCCACCAGCAGAGATTTAGGGACTAGTGAGTACGATGAGCAGTTCTTC.

V is TRBV27 and J is TRBJ1-4, with a weak D call TRBD1 (6 bases). The V end lost 5 bases, the J end lost 2 bases, and 18 bases lay between the germline ends. Germline V gene sequence: CDR1 MNHEY, CDR2 SMNVEV (reference sequence). The CDR3 spans 17 residues. CDR3 protein: CASSHQGRGMTNEKLFF. The DNA of the CDR3 is TGTGCCAGCAGTCACCAAGGGAGGGGGATGACTAATGAAAAACTGTTTTTT.

The chain combines TRBV18 with TRBJ1-2; D not resolved. Germline lookup yields CDR1 KGHSH and CDR2 LQKENI. The CDR3 spans 14 residues. Trimming stripped 1 base from V and 0 bases from J, with 6 bases between. The CDR3 here is CASSPRSANYGYTF. The CDR3 region has the DNA TGTGCCAGCTCACCACGGTCAGCTAACTATGGCTACACCTTC.

The chain employs TRBV5-1 and TRBJ2-2; D gene ambiguous. Between the trimmed V and J ends, which lost 1 base and 3 bases, there was a span of 7 bases. The germline V gene has CDR1 SGHRS and CDR2 YFSETQ. This CDR3 is 14 amino acids long. CDR3 in amino acids: CASSLPRDTGELFF. CDR3 nucleotide sequence: TGCGCCAGCAGCTTGCCCCGGGACACCGGGGAGCTGTTTTTT.

This clone has more than one count but fewer than ten. J is TRBJ2-2 and V is TRBV7-8; TRBD1 agrees at 10 bases. Germline CDR1 is SGHVS and CDR2 is FQNEAQ. V gave up 9 bases and J gave up 6 bases; unmatched junction bases: 10. CDR3 length equals 15 residues. The CDR3 protein is CARVRQGALAGELFF. The CDR3 nucleotides are TGTGCCAGGGTACGACAGGGGGCTCTGGCCGGGGAGCTGTTTTTT.

This chain joins TRBV13 and TRBJ2-7, with a weak D call TRBD1 (8 bases). The CDR3 has 18 residues. Germline-derived CDR1 and CDR2 are PRHDT and FYEKMQ (reference sequence). V dropped 5 bases and J dropped 2 bases, with 25 bases sitting between them. The CDR3 spells CASSPMRGTGYATYEQYF. The CDR3 nucleotides are TGTGCCAGCAGCCCGATGCGGGGGACAGGATATGCTACCTACGAGCAGTACTTC.

This chain uses TRBV6-1 with TRBJ2-5, with 7 bases fitting TRBD1. Germline lookup yields CDR1 MNHNS and CDR2 SASEGT. V dropped 2 bases and J dropped 6; count of bases not matched to a gene: 6. CDR3 length: 14 amino acids. The CDR3 is CASSENRGGKTQYF. The CDR3 nucleotides are TGTGCCAGCAGTGAAAACAGGGGCGGAAAGACCCAGTACTTC.

The V gene is TRBV5-1, the J gene TRBJ1-5; 7 bases agree with TRBD1. The CDR3 has 14 amino acids. J gave up 2 bases and V 4 bases, and 3 bases lay outside the gene matches. Germline loops: CDR1 SGHRS, CDR2 YFSETQ. The CDR3 DNA is TGCGCCAGCAGCACAGGGGTCGGCAATCAGCCCCAGCATTTT. This sequence encodes CASSTGVGNQPQHF.

The V call is TRBV7-5, the J call TRBJ1-6; the D call in the table, TRBD1, was not verified against the DNA. TRBV7-5 is a pseudogene. The CDR3 has 19 residues. Here the CDR3 reads CVRSSTPRIDRNYNSPLHF. The CDR3 DNA reads TGTGTCAGAAGCTCAACCCCCCGAATTGACAGGAACTATAATTCACCCCTCCACTTT.

The rearrangement joins TRBV6-5 to TRBJ2-5; D is perhaps TRBD1 (6 bases). CDR3 length: 14 residues. Germline V CDR1 and CDR2: MNHEY, SVGAGI. Trimming took off 4 bases at V and 9 bases at J, with 18 bases between the two ends. The CDR3 spells CASSLGTSVGSQYF. The CDR3 DNA sequence: TGTGCCAGCAGTTTAGGGACATCTGTCGGGTCCCAGTACTTC.

The chain recombines TRBV27 with TRBJ2-7, with TRBD1 identical over 7 bases. The CDR3 has 14 amino acids. V shed 6 bases and J 0 bases; nucleotides not matched to a gene: 5. CDR1 is MNHEY and CDR2 is SMNVEV in the germline V gene (reference sequence). CDR3 nucleotide sequence: TGTGCCAGCAGATCACAGGGGAGCTCCTACGAGCAGTACTTC. It is translated as CASRSQGSSYEQYF.

The chain carries TRBV28 and TRBJ2-1; 14 positions agree with TRBD2. The junction had 5 bases not matched to a gene; V was cut back by 5 bases and J by 8 bases. This CDR3 is 15 amino acids long. The germline V gene has CDR1 MDHEN and CDR2 SYDVKM. DNA of the CDR3: TGTGCCAGCAGTCAACGGACTAGCGGGAGGCATGAGCAGTTCTTC. It is translated as CASSQRTSGRHEQFF.

V and J are TRBV28 and TRBJ1-5, with TRBD1 matching over 8 bases. With V trimmed by 8 bases and J by 13 bases, 10 bases remained unmatched. Per the germline V gene, CDR1 is MDHEN and CDR2 is SYDVKM. The CDR3 covers 12 residues. The CDR3 sequence: CASYVRDRKQHF. In nucleotides, the CDR3 is TGTGCCAGCTACGTCAGGGACAGGAAACAGCATTTT.

The rearrangement uses TRBV6-6 and TRBJ2-7; 7 positions match TRBD2. This CDR3 is built from 16 residues. The germline CDR1 and CDR2 sequences are MNHNY and SVGAGI (reference sequence). The V and J ends lost 2 bases and 0 bases, in that order; junction bases with no gene match: 7. CDR3 nucleotide sequence: TGTGCCAGCAGTTACCCTACGTGGGGGGGCTCCTACGAGCAGTACTTC. Its translation is CASSYPTWGGSYEQYF.

V gene TRBV2 combines with J gene TRBJ2-7; 10 bases are shared with TRBD1. Germline-derived CDR1 and CDR2 are SNHLY and FYNNEI. The CDR3 runs 15 residues. Trimming cost V 8 bases and J 6 bases; bases outside gene matches: 13. The CDR3 DNA reads as TGTGCCAGCGGAGGTCAGGACAGGGGGGGCCTCGAGCAGTACTTC. This encodes CASGGQDRGGLEQYF.